This T cell receptor (beta chain) stems from a study of T cell clonotyping in hematopoietic cell transplantation. Between the trimmed V and J ends, which lost 4 bases and 7 bases, there was a span of 17 bases. CDR1 and CDR2 from the germline V gene are SGHNT and YYREEE (reference sequence). The CDR3 has 14 residues. Sequencing was performed with immunoSEQ multiplex PCR; in TCRdb, only in-frame clones are kept and a portion is missing. In the table there are about 5,900 clones, around 90% of which are singletons. The genes are TRBV5-4 and TRBJ1-1, with D possibly matching TRBD1 (6 bases). The receptor was isolated from a male patient aged 40-50 years who had an allogeneic stem cell transplant from an unrelated donor, so the T cells may come from the graft donor. Some clones in this sample may be carry-over from other donors' samples. The source was peripheral blood mononuclear cells, collected 100 days after allogeneic stem cell transplant. The CDR3 coding sequence is TGTGCCAGCAGCGGCCGGGACACCTTAGTTGAAGCTTTCTTT. It translates to CASSGRDTLVEAFF.